This is a list of T cell receptor beta chains from one sample in a study of blood T cell repertoires in COVID-19. Profiling relied on immunoSEQ multiplex PCR, and the TCRdb table lists in-frame clones only, not all of them. Altogether fewer than 45,000 clones are present, around 85% being singletons, with the ten largest covering about 33%. Sample: peripheral blood. Every receptor here comes from a woman aged 80 or over with acute or convalescent COVID-19. CDR3s include the opening cysteine and the closing phenylalanine or tryptophan.

v_gene	j_gene	CDR3aa
TRBV6-5	TRBJ2-7	CASSYARQGIYEQYF
TRBV12-5	TRBJ2-1	CASGRLAGANEQFF
TRBV5-6	TRBJ2-3	CASSLWGGSTDTQYF
TRBV21-1	TRBJ2-6	CASSKDSSSGANVLTF
TRBV3-1/TRBV3-2	TRBJ2-5	CASSPFAAGGVTETQYF
TRBV28	TRBJ2-4	CASSLGASGGKNIQYF
TRBV18	TRBJ2-5	CASSLQPSGQETQYF
TRBV5-1	TRBJ2-5	CASSLTGVQETQYF
TRBV12-3/TRBV12-4	TRBJ2-3	CASGTTDTQYF
TRBV28	TRBJ1-5	CASSGRTGHRSQHF
TRBV10-2	TRBJ1-3	CASDSAGPGNTIYF
TRBV3-1/TRBV3-2	TRBJ1-3	CASSPTGLAGNTIYF
TRBV7-9	TRBJ2-2	CASRRGQTNTGELFF
TRBV19	TRBJ1-6	CASRSGVDNSPLHF
TRBV19	TRBJ2-1	CASLSPLAGGRGVLFF